These 2 T cell receptor beta chains were sequenced from one sample in a study of T cells in Graves' hyperthyroidism and ophthalmopathy. TCR beta CDR3 regions were amplified from RNA transcripts. During a first-round RT-PCR of the TCR CDR3, the HTBI primer set was used. TCRdb re-analysed the multiplex PCR reads in MiXCR, keeping a single row per CDR3 protein. The repertoire includes 500,000 or so distinct CDR3 sequences, over 15% of them detected once, and around 17% sits in the top ten. Sequencing input: blood. The receptors were gathered from a young woman with Graves' ophthalmopathy.

The chain carries TRBV27 and TRBJ1-1; D gene uncertain. CDR1 is MNHEY, CDR2 SMNVEV, per germline (reference sequence). Trimming shortened V by 2 bases and J by 4 bases, and 14 bases separated the two germline ends. The CDR3 has 15 amino acids. The CDR3 is CASSLHTSYVTEAFF. DNA of the CDR3: TGTGCCAGCAGTTTACACACCTCCTATGTCACTGAAGCTTTCTTT.

This chain connects TRBV12-3 or TRBV12-4 to TRBJ2-7; 9 bases map to TRBD1. Trimming took 5 bases from V and 5 from J; bases not matched to a gene: 13. The CDR3 length is 16 residues. The CDR3 reads CASSQTSGTGPHEQYF. The CDR3 DNA follows: TGTGCCAGCAGTCAGACCTCCGGGACAGGGCCCCACGAGCAGTACTTC.